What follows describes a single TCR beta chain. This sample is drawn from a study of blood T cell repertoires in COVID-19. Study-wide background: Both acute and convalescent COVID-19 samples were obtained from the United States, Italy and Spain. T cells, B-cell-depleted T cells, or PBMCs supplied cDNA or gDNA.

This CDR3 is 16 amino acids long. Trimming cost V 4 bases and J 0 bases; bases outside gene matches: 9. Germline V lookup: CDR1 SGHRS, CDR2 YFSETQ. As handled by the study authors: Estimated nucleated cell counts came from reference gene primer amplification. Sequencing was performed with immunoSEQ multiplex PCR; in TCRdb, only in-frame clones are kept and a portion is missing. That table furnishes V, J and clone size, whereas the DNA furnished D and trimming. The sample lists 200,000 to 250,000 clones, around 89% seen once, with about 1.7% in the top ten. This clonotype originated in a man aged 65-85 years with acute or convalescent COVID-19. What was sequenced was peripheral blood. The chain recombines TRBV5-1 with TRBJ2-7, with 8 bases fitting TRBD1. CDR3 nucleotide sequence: TGCGCCAGCAGCCCCTGGACAGGGAGGAGCTCCTACGAGCAGTACTTC. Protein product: CASSPWTGRSSYEQYF.